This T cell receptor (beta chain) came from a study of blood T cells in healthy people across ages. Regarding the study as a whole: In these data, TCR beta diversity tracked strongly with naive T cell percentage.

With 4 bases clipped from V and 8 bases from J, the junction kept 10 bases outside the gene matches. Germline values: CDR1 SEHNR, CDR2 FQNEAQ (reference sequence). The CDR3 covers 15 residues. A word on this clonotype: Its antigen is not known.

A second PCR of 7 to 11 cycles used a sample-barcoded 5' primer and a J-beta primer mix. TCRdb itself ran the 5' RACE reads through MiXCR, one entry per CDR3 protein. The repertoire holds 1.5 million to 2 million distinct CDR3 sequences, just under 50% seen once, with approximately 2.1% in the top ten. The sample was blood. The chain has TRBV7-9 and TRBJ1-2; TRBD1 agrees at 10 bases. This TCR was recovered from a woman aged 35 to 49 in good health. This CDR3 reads CASSSGQGLTRGYTF. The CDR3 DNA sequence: TGTGCCAGCAGCTCGGGACAGGGGCTAACTCGGGGCTACACCTTC.